The present T cell receptor beta chain was sequenced within a study of blood T cell repertoires in COVID-19. Study in general: Samples taken during acute and convalescent COVID-19 were collected in the United States, Italy and Spain. Sample material is recorded as cDNA or gDNA derived from T cells, B-cell-depleted T cells, or PBMCs.

Original data processing: The authors estimated nucleated cell counts from reference gene primer amplification. The repertoire was sequenced with immunoSEQ multiplex PCR; TCRdb's copy has only in-frame clones and lacks some. D and trimming were read from the DNA, whereas the V and J calls and clone size are those reported in that table. Among 200,000 to 300,000 clones listed, about 90% were seen once. Seattle patients were enrolled while actively infected and followed longitudinally. This sequence originates from a person under 35 with COVID-19, enrolled during active disease. Material for sequencing was peripheral blood.

For the CDR3, the DNA is TGTGCCAGCAGTTCCCTCCCCAGGGGGCGAAATGGCTACACCTTC. Translating it yields CASSSLPRGRNGYTF. The chain combines TRBV6-2 or TRBV6-3 with TRBJ1-2; TRBD1 aligns across 8 bases. This CDR3 contains 15 residues. Germline values: CDR1 MNHEY, CDR2 SVGEGT. The J segment lost 6 bases and the V segment lost 4 bases, leaving 10 bases of the junction unmatched.